This TCR beta chain was captured in a study of blood T cell repertoires in COVID-19. Clones were read by immunoSEQ multiplex PCR, and TCRdb kept only the in-frame ones, dropping some. The sample includes 150,000 to 200,000 clones, nearly 90% of them seen just once. V lost 3 bases, J lost 4 bases, and 10 bases lay in between. The CDR3 has 13 amino acids. Germline values: CDR1 SGDLS, CDR2 YYNGEE. Sequencing used PBMCs or T cells enriched from blood (not recorded which). The chain carries TRBV9 and TRBJ1-1; no clear D gene. This receptor was identified in a woman between 40 and 55 years old with acute COVID-19. The CDR3 sequence is CASSGPGGTEAFF. CDR3 DNA: TGTGCCAGCAGCGGACCCGGAGGCACTGAAGCTTTCTTT.